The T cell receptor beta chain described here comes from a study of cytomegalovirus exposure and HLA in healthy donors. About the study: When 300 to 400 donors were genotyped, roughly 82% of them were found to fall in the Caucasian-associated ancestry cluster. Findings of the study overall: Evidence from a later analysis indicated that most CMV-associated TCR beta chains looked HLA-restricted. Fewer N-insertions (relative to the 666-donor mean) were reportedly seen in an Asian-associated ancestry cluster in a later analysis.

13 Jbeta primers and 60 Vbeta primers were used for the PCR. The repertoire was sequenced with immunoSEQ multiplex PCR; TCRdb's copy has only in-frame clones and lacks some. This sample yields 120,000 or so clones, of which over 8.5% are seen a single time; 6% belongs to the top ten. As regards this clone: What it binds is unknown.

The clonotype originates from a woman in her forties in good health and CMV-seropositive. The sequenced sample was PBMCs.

CDR3 amino acids: CASNTGGGYGYTF. CDR3 nucleotides: TGTGCCAGTAATACAGGGGGCGGCTATGGCTACACCTTC. The chain employs TRBV19 and TRBJ1-2, with 9 bases aligning to TRBD1. The germline gives CDR1 LNHDA, CDR2 SQIVND (reference sequence). The junction had 4 bases not matched to a gene; V was cut back by 7 bases and J by 4 bases. This CDR3 has 13 residues.